These 10 T cell receptor beta chains came from one sample sequenced in a study of identical twins. A single record per CDR3 protein comes from TCRdb applying MiXCR to the 5' RACE reads. This sample has roughly 1.6 million distinct CDR3 sequences, with around 29% found just once. The sample consisted of cord blood. The source is a newborn girl in good health.

Notes on this clonotype: Relative to the germline gene, one junction end is altered; a read error may explain this. This chain uses TRBV7-9 with TRBJ1-2; D is uncertain. CDR3 length equals 13 residues. Germline values: CDR1 SEHNR, CDR2 FQNEAQ (reference sequence). The CDR3 loop reads CASGLSGSYGYTF. The CDR3 DNA follows: TGTGCCAGCGGCTTGTCAGGATCCTATGGCTACACCTTC.

The gene calls are TRBV10-1 and TRBJ2-7; D may be TRBD1 (5 bases). The CDR3 covers 13 residues. Per the germline V gene, CDR1 is WNHNN and CDR2 is SYGVQD (reference sequence). The V end was cut by 8 bases, the J end by 4 bases, with 15 bases between. In DNA, the CDR3 is TGCGCCAGCGAGGAACAGGTGCCATACGAGCAGTACTTC. It specifies CASEEQVPYEQYF.

As concerns this clonotype: Since a much larger clone is just one base distant, this may be a read error. The chain is built from TRBV9 and TRBJ1-1; D is unresolved. Trimming cost V 0 bases and J 0 bases, with 6 bases left between them. Germline V CDR1 and CDR2: SGDLS, YYNGEE. This CDR3 has 14 residues. The CDR3 coding sequence is TGTGCCAGCAGCGTAGGGGTCATGAACACTGAAGCTTTCTTT. Translated, it gives CASSVGVMNTEAFF.

This clonotype was observed at least ten times. The chain recombines TRBV20-1 with TRBJ2-1, with 13 bases identical to TRBD2. Per germline, CDR1 DFQATT and CDR2 SNEGSKA (reference sequence). V lost 0 bases, J lost 4 bases, and 12 bases stayed unmatched. The CDR3 sequence is 19 residues long. The CDR3 sequence: CSARDPRGLAGPSYNEQFF. CDR3 nucleotide sequence: TGCAGTGCTAGAGATCCAAGGGGACTAGCGGGACCTTCTTACAATGAGCAGTTCTTC.

The chain recombines TRBV12-3 or TRBV12-4 with TRBJ2-7; TRBD1 aligns across 9 bases. The ends lost 0 bases at V and 3 bases at J; junction bases unmatched: 18. This CDR3 spans 20 amino acids. CDR3 nucleotides: TGTGCCAGCAGTTTAGCGGCGGTCTGGGACAGGGCCAACATGGGCTACGAGCAGTACTTC. It specifies CASSLAAVWDRANMGYEQYF.

The V and J genes are TRBV13 and TRBJ2-1; 7 nucleotides agree with TRBD2. With 3 bases clipped from V and 4 bases from J, the junction kept 12 bases outside the gene matches. The CDR3 is 17 amino acids. Germline-derived CDR1 and CDR2 are PRHDT and FYEKMQ (reference sequence). For the CDR3, the DNA is TGTGCCAGCAGCTTCAGGCGGCGGGGGACCCTATACAATGAGCAGTTCTTC. Encoded protein: CASSFRRRGTLYNEQFF.

The rearrangement uses TRBV11-2 and TRBJ2-1, with 8 bases aligning to TRBD2. The germline gives CDR1 SGHAT, CDR2 FQNNGV. The CDR3 has 16 amino acids. V shed 1 base, J shed 1 base, and the junction held 3 bases outside the gene matches. CDR3 nucleotide sequence: TGTGCCAGCAGCTTAGGGCGGGGGGTATCCTACAATGAGCAGTTCTTC. This encodes CASSLGRGVSYNEQFF.

V and J are TRBV20-1 and TRBJ2-5, with 7 bases fitting TRBD2. Germline V gene data show CDR1 as DFQATT and CDR2 as SNEGSKA (reference sequence). The CDR3 length is 12 residues. The junction had 7 bases not matched to a gene; V was cut back by 7 bases and J by 5 bases. The CDR3 sequence: CSGRLAWETQYF. The CDR3 DNA reads TGCAGTGGAAGACTAGCCTGGGAGACCCAGTACTTC.

This clonotype showed up many times. The genes are TRBV12-3 or TRBV12-4 and TRBJ2-7; unclear D gene. Trimming took 6 bases from V and 3 from J, leaving 9 bases between them. The CDR3 consists of 12 residues. Here the CDR3 DNA reads TGTGCCAGCAGCCCGGAATTCTACGAGCAGTACTTC. Its protein product is CASSPEFYEQYF.

The V and J genes are TRBV7-2 and TRBJ2-7, with D tentatively TRBD2 (7 bases). The CDR3 length is 12 residues. Germline values: CDR1 SGHTA, CDR2 FQGNSA. The CDR3 spells CVSRGAAYEQYF. The CDR3 DNA reads TGTGTCAGTCGGGGGGCGGCCTACGAGCAGTACTTC.